This T cell receptor beta chain was identified during a study of OX40 agonist ivuxolimab in advanced cancers. At the level of the study: The patients received agonistic anti-OX40 (CD134) antibody ivuxolimab.

Study-wide findings and caveats: Clonal expansion by week 6 occurred in CD4+ and CD8+ blood T cells (at 0.1 to 3.0 mg/kg). Undetermined was the antigen specificity of the expanded peripheral T cells.

Note on this clone: Its antigen remains unknown.

Germline lookup yields CDR1 WSHSY and CDR2 SAAADI. V was clipped by 7 bases and J by 8 bases; unmatched bases: 9. This CDR3 comprises 14 residues. Measured with immunoSEQ multiplex PCR; TCRdb has only the in-frame clones, and not every one. The sample lists roughly 13,000 clones; over 80% were seen once. This TCR was recovered from an adult with an advanced solid tumor such as melanoma, head and neck, liver or kidney cancer. The chain joins TRBV10-2 to TRBJ2-1; TRBD1 agrees at 9 bases. The sample was CD4+ or CD8+ T cells sorted from blood, taken in a trial of the OX40 agonist ivuxolimab. Here the CDR3 DNA reads TGCGCCAGCATAATGGACAGGGGTGGACATGAGCAGTTCTTC. Translated, it gives CASIMDRGGHEQFF.